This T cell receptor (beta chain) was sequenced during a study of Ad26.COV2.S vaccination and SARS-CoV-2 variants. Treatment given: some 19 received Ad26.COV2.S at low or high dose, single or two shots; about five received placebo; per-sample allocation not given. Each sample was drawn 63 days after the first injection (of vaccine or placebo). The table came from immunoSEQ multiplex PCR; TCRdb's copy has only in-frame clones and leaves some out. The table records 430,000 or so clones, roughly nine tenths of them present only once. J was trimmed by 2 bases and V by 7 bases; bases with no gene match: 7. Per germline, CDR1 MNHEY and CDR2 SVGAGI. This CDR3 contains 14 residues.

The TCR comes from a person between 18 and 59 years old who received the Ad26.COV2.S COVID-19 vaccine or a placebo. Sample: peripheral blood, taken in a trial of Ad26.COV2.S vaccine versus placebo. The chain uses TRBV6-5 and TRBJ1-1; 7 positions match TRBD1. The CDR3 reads CASNQRQGNTEAFF. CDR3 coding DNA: TGTGCCAGCAACCAAAGACAGGGAAACACTGAAGCTTTCTTT.